The clone carrying this T cell receptor (beta chain) was seen only a few times. The source of the sample is a study of identical twins. Per germline, CDR1 DFQATT and CDR2 SNEGSKA (reference sequence). CDR3 length: 15 amino acids. Trimming cost V 6 bases and J 7 bases; bases outside gene matches: 12. A universal primer site was created by template switching, with the cDNA bearing unique molecular identifiers. TCRdb processed the 5' RACE reads anew with MiXCR; each CDR3 protein has one entry. The sample lists 500,000 to 600,000 distinct CDR3 sequences, roughly a fifth occurring once. Separately, the same data were catalogued under a study of T cells expressing NK-cell markers. That paper notes: In five to seven donors, dominant CD3+CD56+NKG2C+ clonotypes ranked among the top 10 CD8+ clonotypes.

The sequence derives from a woman aged 18 to 35 in good health. This chain connects TRBV20-1 to TRBJ2-1; 10 bases match TRBD2. The source material was CD4+ T cells sorted from blood. In DNA form, the CDR3 reads TGCAGTGCCCAAGGGGGGAAGACTAGCGGGAATGAGCAGTTCTTC. Translated, it gives CSAQGGKTSGNEQFF.